Listed below are T cell receptor beta chains from one sample, sequenced in a study of CD8 T cells in Susac syndrome. TCRdb re-analysed the immunoSEQ multiplex PCR reads in MiXCR, keeping a single row per CDR3 protein. This table holds around 230,000 distinct CDR3 sequences, 90% to 97% found once. The sample was CD4+ T cells from PBMCs. All receptors come from a human donor with Susac syndrome. CDR3s include the opening cysteine and the closing phenylalanine or tryptophan. Fields, in order: D gene, CDR3 length, V gene, CDR3 protein. A D gene is named only where the DNA matches it firmly.

>TRBD2|15|TRBV20-1
CSASPGLAGTGELFF
>-|15|TRBV7-9
CASSSPLWSGTEAFF
>-|13|TRBV7-3
CASSRGGGNGYTF
>-|14|TRBV11-2
CASSRLVSYGELFF
>-|14|TRBV25-1
CASSESGPTYEQYF
>-|15|TRBV12-3/TRBV12-4
CASTDRPDSNQPQHF
>-|13|TRBV20-1
CSARLVEGYGYTF
>TRBD2|14|TRBV30
CAGRLAGGYNEQFF
>TRBD2|15|TRBV7-9
CASSLLGEGPNEQFF
>TRBD2|17|TRBV18
CASSPARGAGATDTQYF
>-|17|TRBV6-5
CASSYSLTAGSGYGYTF
>TRBD1|13|TRBV29-1
CSVTGDGSLGYTF
>-|12|TRBV11-2
CASSLDRLEQYF
>-|15|TRBV5-1
CASSLSGAGANVLTF
>TRBD1|13|TRBV20-1
CSGLSGGDTEAFF
>-|11|TRBV6-5
CASTRRDEQFF